This T cell receptor beta chain was retrieved from a study of regulatory T cells in long-lasting Graves disease. The time point denotes: newly diagnosed GD, antithyroid drugs for less than 3 months. Generation of the TCR library employed RNA extracted from PBMCs. This clonotype appeared a few times. For TCR beta, libraries came from iRepertoire HTBI primers and Arm-PCR of CDR3 regions. TCRdb processed the multiplex PCR reads anew with MiXCR; each CDR3 protein has one entry. Of roughly 510,000 distinct CDR3 sequences listed, roughly 16% were seen once; the top ten hold more than 10%. The germline gives CDR1 MNHEY, CDR2 SVGEGT. V was pared by 6 bases and J by 0 bases, with 21 bases between. This CDR3 has 17 amino acids. The sample was also linked to a second study, of T cells in Graves' hyperthyroidism and ophthalmopathy.

The chain recombines TRBV6-2 or TRBV6-3 with TRBJ2-7; D may be TRBD1 or TRBD2 (5 bases each). The TCR originated in a man aged 18 to 30 with Graves disease. The specimen comprised peripheral blood mononuclear cells (PBMCs), sampled at new diagnosis, from a patient treated with antithyroid drugs. CDR3 DNA sequence: TGTGCCAGCAGCCTGGGACCAGACTTGCCGAGCTCCTACGAGCAGTACTTC. This sequence encodes CASSLGPDLPSSYEQYF.